This TCR beta chain is drawn from a study of a mutant IDH1 vaccine in newly diagnosed glioma. Background on the study: Earlier therapy was either radiotherapy, temozolomide, or both, and most got both. At week 47 came visit V13, while visit V12 had come at week 35. Study-wide results and caveats: Patients showed vaccine-induced immune responses at a rate of approximately 92%.

A remark on this clone: Its specificity is not known.

Time point described: week 47, end of study. In the vaccine, a single dose held 300 ug of the mutant IDH1 20-mer peptide, along with topical imiquimod. The data were produced by immunoSEQ multiplex PCR, yet TCRdb's version contains in-frame clones alone and is incomplete. The table lists 50,000 to 55,000 clones, roughly 61% of them singletons, with 4% to 6% in the top ten. Germline values: CDR1 LNHNV, CDR2 YYDKDF (reference sequence). The CDR3 runs 18 residues. J lost 8 bases, V lost 2 bases, and 16 bases had no gene match. Sequenced material: peripheral blood mononuclear cells (PBMCs), taken from a glioma patient whose treatment included an IDH1 peptide vaccine. This chain joins TRBV15 and TRBJ1-4; 8 bases match TRBD1. The sequence came from a man between 40 and 49 years old with glioma. Some clones in this sample may be carry-over from other donors' samples. The DNA for the CDR3 is TGTGCCACCAGCAGAACCGACCCGCGACAGGGGATAGGAGAAAAACTGTTTTTT. Protein product: CATSRTDPRQGIGEKLFF.